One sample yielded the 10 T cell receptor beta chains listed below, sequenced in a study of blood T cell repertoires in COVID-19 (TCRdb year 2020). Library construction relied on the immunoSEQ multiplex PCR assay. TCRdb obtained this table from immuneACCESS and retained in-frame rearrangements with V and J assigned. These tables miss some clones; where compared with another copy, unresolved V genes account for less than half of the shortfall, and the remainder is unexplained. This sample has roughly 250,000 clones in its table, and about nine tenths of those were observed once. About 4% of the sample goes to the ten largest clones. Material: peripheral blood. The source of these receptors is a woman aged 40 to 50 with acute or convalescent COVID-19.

The DNA for the CDR3 is TGTGCCTCCCAGGGGGGACTAGGGTACAATGAGCAGTTCTTC. Amino acid sequence: CASQGGLGYNEQFF. This chain links TRBV9 with TRBJ2-1, with TRBD2 as a possible D gene (8 bases). Per germline, CDR1 SGDLS and CDR2 YYNGEE. This CDR3 contains 14 residues. V lost 10 bases and J lost 4, with 18 bases in between.

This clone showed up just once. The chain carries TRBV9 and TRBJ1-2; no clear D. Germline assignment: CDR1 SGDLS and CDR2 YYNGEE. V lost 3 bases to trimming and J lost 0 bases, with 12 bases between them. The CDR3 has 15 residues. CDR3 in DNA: TGTGCCAGCAGCGACAGCCTCACAACTAACTATGGCTACACCTTC. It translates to CASSDSLTTNYGYTF.

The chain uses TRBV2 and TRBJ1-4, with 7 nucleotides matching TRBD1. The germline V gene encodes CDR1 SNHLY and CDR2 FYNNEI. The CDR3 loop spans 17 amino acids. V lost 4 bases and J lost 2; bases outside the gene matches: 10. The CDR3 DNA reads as TGTGCCAGCAGTGCGTACGCTGACAGGGATACTAATGAAAAACTGTTTTTT. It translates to CASSAYADRDTNEKLFF.

For the CDR3, the DNA is TGCGCCAGCAGTCAACCCGGGTCCTCCTACGAGCAGTACGTC. It translates to CASSQPGSSYEQYV. V gene TRBV23-1 combines with J gene TRBJ2-7; D is unresolved. TRBV23-1 is designated an ORF whose function remains uncertain. The CDR3 covers 14 residues. V was cut by 2 bases and J by 0 bases, with 8 bases left in between.

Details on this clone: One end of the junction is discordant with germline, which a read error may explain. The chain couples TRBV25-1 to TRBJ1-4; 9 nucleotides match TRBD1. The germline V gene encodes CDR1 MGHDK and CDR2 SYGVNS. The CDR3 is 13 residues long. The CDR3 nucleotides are TGTGCCAGCAACAGGGGGCCCGGAAGCAAACGGTTTTTT. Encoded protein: CASNRGPGSKRFF.

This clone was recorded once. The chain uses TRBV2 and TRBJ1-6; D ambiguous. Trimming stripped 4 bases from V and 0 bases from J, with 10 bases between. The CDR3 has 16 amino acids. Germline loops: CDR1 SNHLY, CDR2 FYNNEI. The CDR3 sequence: CASSVAESSYNSPLHF. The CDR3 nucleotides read TGTGCCAGCAGTGTTGCGGAGAGCTCCTATAATTCACCCCTCCACTTT.

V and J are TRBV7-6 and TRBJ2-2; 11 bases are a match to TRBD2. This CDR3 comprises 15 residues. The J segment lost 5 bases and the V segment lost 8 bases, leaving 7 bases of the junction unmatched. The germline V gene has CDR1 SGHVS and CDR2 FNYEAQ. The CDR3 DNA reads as TGTGCCAGCCTTATAGCGGGGGGGCGGACCGGGGAGCTGTTTTTT. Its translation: CASLIAGGRTGELFF.

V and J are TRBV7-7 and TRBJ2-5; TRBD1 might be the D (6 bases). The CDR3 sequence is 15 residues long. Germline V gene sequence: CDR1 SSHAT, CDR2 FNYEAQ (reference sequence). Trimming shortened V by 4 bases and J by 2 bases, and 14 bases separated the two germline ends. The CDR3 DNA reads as TGTGCCAGCAGCTCTTCCGGGACACCACAAGAGACCCAGTACTTC. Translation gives CASSSSGTPQETQYF.

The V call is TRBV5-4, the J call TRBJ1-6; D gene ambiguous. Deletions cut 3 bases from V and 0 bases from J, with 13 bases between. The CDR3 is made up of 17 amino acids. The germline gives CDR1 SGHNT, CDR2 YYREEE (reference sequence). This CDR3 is CASSSTPQSSYNSPLHF. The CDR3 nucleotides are TGTGCCAGCAGCTCCACTCCACAGAGCTCCTATAATTCACCCCTCCACTTT.

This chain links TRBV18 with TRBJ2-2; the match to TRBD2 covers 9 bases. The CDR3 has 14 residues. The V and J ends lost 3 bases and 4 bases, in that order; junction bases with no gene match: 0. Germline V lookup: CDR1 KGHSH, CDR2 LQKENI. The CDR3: CASSPGLATGELFF. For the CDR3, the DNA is TGTGCCAGCTCACCGGGACTAGCCACCGGGGAGCTGTTTTTT.